This T cell receptor (beta chain) was captured by sequencing in a study of cytomegalovirus exposure and HLA in healthy donors. Primers included in the PCR were 60 Vbeta and 13 Jbeta primers. Profiling relied on immunoSEQ multiplex PCR, and the TCRdb table lists in-frame clones only, not all of them. The sample data list roughly 65,000 clones. V dropped 7 bases and J dropped 5 bases, with 17 bases sitting between them. Germline V gene sequence: CDR1 MGHDK, CDR2 SYGVNS. This CDR3 has 15 amino acids. The chain is built from TRBV25-1 and TRBJ1-4; maybe TRBD1 (5 bases). Sequenced sample: PBMCs. This TCR derives from a boy aged 10-17 years in good health and CMV-seronegative. Here the CDR3 DNA reads TGTGCCAGCACCGCCTCAAGGGGAAGGAATGAAAAACTGTTTTTT. Residues: CASTASRGRNEKLFF.